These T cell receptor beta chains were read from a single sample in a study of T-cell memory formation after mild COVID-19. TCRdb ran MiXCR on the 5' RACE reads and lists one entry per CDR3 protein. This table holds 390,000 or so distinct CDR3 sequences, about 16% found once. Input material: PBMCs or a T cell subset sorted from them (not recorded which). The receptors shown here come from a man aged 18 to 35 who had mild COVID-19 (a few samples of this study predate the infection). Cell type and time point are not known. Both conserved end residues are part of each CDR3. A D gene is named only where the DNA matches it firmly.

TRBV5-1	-	CASSSDGNNSPLHF
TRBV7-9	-	CASSRGNGELFF
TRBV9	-	CASSFSGRRVSGANVLTF
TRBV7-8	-	CASSLGGWGSPLHF
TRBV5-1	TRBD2	CASSPSGTSGSYEQYF
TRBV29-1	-	CSFRAPGTDTQYF
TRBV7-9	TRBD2	CASSFAGEGEQYF
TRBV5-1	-	CASGRGIMNTEAFF
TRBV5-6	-	CASSLFRGQYNSPLHF
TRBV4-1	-	CASSQAIGGGYEQYF
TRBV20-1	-	CSAEGVPGDTEAFF
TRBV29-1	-	CSVEGTRGDLRETQYF